The 21 T cell receptor beta chains given below trace back to one sample, sequenced in a study of blood T cell repertoires in COVID-19. The method was immunoSEQ multiplex PCR; TCRdb's version includes in-frame clones alone and lacks a portion of them. Of 200,000 to 250,000 clones in the sample, roughly 82% were seen once. Sequencing used peripheral blood. These receptors were obtained from a woman in her 70s with acute or convalescent COVID-19.

This clone was seen once. The chain combines TRBV23-1 with TRBJ2-7; 8 bases align to TRBD2. TRBV23-1 is annotated as an ORF whose role is uncertain. The junction had 16 bases not matched to a gene; V was cut back by 5 bases and J by 4 bases. The CDR3 spans 17 residues. The CDR3 region is CASSTGRAARALYEQYF. CDR3 nucleotide sequence: TGCGCCAGCAGTACCGGGAGGGCCGCCCGGGCCCTATACGAGCAGTACTTC.

V and J are TRBV7-2 and TRBJ1-2; D remains ambiguous. V gave up 5 bases and J gave up 4 bases, with 14 bases separating them. Germline V gives CDR1 SGHTA, CDR2 FQGNSA. The CDR3 runs 14 residues. The CDR3 nucleotides are TGTGCCAGCAGCCCCGGGGTGGGTATCTATGGCTACACCTTC. This codes for CASSPGVGIYGYTF.

This clone was seen more than once but under ten times. V and J are TRBV10-2 and TRBJ1-5, with 9 bases identical to TRBD1. With 6 bases clipped from V and 2 bases from J, the junction kept 5 bases outside the gene matches. This CDR3 has 15 amino acids. Germline CDR1 reads WSHSY; CDR2 reads SAAADI. The CDR3 sequence is CASRGDRAGNQPQHF. As DNA, the CDR3 is TGCGCCAGCAGGGGGGACAGGGCGGGCAATCAGCCCCAGCATTTT.

The chain recombines TRBV28 with TRBJ2-1; D perhaps matches TRBD2 (6 bases). In germline, CDR1 is MDHEN, CDR2 SYDVKM. Trimming stripped 4 bases from V and 5 bases from J, with 15 bases between. CDR3 size: 15 residues. The chain's CDR3 is CASSSAGTEDNEQFF. CDR3 DNA sequence: TGTGCCAGCAGTTCCGCCGGGACTGAGGACAATGAGCAGTTCTTC.

The V gene is TRBV7-2, the J gene TRBJ2-1, with 8 bases aligning to TRBD1. The germline CDR1 and CDR2 sequences are SGHTA and FQGNSA. J was trimmed by 9 bases and V by 1 base; bases with no gene match: 5. This CDR3 comprises 14 residues. The chain's CDR3 is CASSLGTGTGEQFF. Here the CDR3 DNA reads TGTGCCAGCAGCTTAGGGACAGGGACGGGTGAGCAGTTCTTC. Full variable domain (rest looked up from reference TRBV7-2 and TRBJ2-1): GAGVSQSPSNKVTEKGKDVELRCDPISGHTALYWYRQSLGQGLEFLIYFQGNSAPDKSGLPSDRFSAERTGGSVSTLTIQRTQQEDSAVYLCASSLGTGTGEQFFGPGTRLTVL.

In its sample, this clone was seen a few times. The J gene is TRBJ2-5, the V gene TRBV12-3 or TRBV12-4, with 11 bases lining up with TRBD2. Germline trimming cut 8 bases from V and 5 bases from J; bases unmatched to any gene: 4. CDR3 size: 13 residues. The CDR3 spells CASVRLAGETQYF. The DNA for the CDR3 is TGTGCCAGCGTCCGACTAGCGGGGGAGACCCAGTACTTC.

This chain links TRBV6-5 with TRBJ2-3; D ambiguous. Germline loops: CDR1 MNHEY, CDR2 SVGAGI. V was shortened by 8 bases and J by 1 base, with 10 bases between the two germline ends. The CDR3 is made up of 13 amino acids. The CDR3 reads CASLGMGTDTQYF. CDR3 DNA sequence: TGTGCCAGCTTGGGCATGGGCACAGATACGCAGTATTTT.

This clone came up a few times. V is TRBV7-8 and J is TRBJ1-5, with 8 bases fitting TRBD1. Germline CDR1 SGHVS, CDR2 FQNEAQ. The CDR3 is made up of 15 amino acids. Germline trimming cut 3 bases from V and 5 bases from J; bases unmatched to any gene: 6. In DNA form, the CDR3 reads TGTGCCAGCAGCTTTTTGACAGGGGCGCATCAGCCCCAGCATTTT. This encodes CASSFLTGAHQPQHF.

V and J are TRBV28 and TRBJ2-7; 9 nucleotides agree with TRBD1. Trimming took 6 bases from V and 2 from J; bases not matched to a gene: 8. This CDR3 has 15 amino acids. Germline V CDR1 and CDR2: MDHEN, SYDVKM. DNA of the CDR3: TGTGCCAGCAGACGAGACAGGGGGTTCACCTACGAGCAGTACTTC. The encoded protein is CASRRDRGFTYEQYF.

The chain joins TRBV6-6 to TRBJ1-5; D call uncertain. CDR3 length: 14 amino acids. Trimming left V 6 bases short and J 4 bases short, with 13 bases between. Germline-derived CDR1 and CDR2 are MNHNY and SVGAGI (reference sequence). Here the CDR3 reads CASSPTLQNQPQHF. The CDR3 nucleotides are TGTGCCAGCAGCCCCACCTTACAGAATCAGCCCCAGCATTTT.

The chain combines TRBV9 with TRBJ2-7; TRBD2 agrees at 7 bases. The V gene's germline CDR1 is SGDLS and CDR2 YYNGEE. The CDR3 loop spans 15 amino acids. Trimming took 4 bases from V and 0 from J; bases not matched to a gene: 7. CDR3 nucleotides: TGTGCCAGCAGCCCCCGGGGAGGGATCTCCTACGAGCAGTACTTC. Protein: CASSPRGGISYEQYF.

The chain couples TRBV29-1 to TRBJ1-2; 12 positions agree with TRBD1. Per germline, CDR1 SQVTM and CDR2 ANQGSEA. The CDR3 totals 13 residues. V was pared by 6 bases and J by 5 bases, with 4 bases of the junction left unmatched. The CDR3: CSVGGQGAYGYTF. The CDR3 DNA follows: TGCAGCGTGGGGGGACAGGGGGCGTATGGCTACACCTTC.

The chain joins TRBV6-1 to TRBJ2-7; the match to TRBD1 covers 10 bases. Germline trimming cut 3 bases from V and 0 bases from J; bases unmatched to any gene: 5. CDR3 length equals 16 residues. Germline assignment: CDR1 MNHNS and CDR2 SASEGT. The CDR3 is CASSDLRDRGSYEQYF. The DNA for the CDR3 is TGTGCCAGCAGTGACCTACGGGACAGGGGCTCCTACGAGCAGTACTTC.

The chain carries TRBV5-1 and TRBJ2-5, with TRBD1 identical over 7 bases. Germline CDR1 reads SGHRS; CDR2 reads YFSETQ. This CDR3 region has 14 residues. Unmatched junction bases numbered 5, after V lost 4 bases and J lost 2 bases. CDR3 DNA sequence: TGCGCCAGCAGCGCACAGGGGTCACAAGAGACCCAGTACTTC. This translates into CASSAQGSQETQYF.

This clone was picked up one time. V is TRBV5-4 and J is TRBJ2-1; D gene uncertain. Germline V lookup: CDR1 SGHNT, CDR2 YYREEE (reference sequence). This CDR3 is 12 amino acids long. The V end lost 3 bases, the J end lost 8 bases, and 9 bases lay between the germline ends. In DNA, the CDR3 is TGTGCCAGCAGCTCTGACGGGTATGAGCAGTTCTTC. This encodes CASSSDGYEQFF.

The CDR3 sequence is CATSRPPQVMNTEAFF. CDR3 coding DNA: TGTGCCACCAGCAGACCCCCCCAGGTTATGAACACTGAAGCTTTCTTT. J is TRBJ1-1 and V is TRBV15, with D unclear. V was shortened by 2 bases and J by 0 bases, with 13 bases between the two germline ends. CDR3 length: 16 residues. Germline values: CDR1 LNHNV, CDR2 YYDKDF (reference sequence).

This chain joins TRBV30 and TRBJ2-5; TRBD1 aligns across 10 bases. Germline-derived CDR1 and CDR2 are GTSNPN and SVGIG (reference sequence). J lost 4 bases, V lost 5 bases, and 10 bases had no gene match. CDR3 length: 15 amino acids. CDR3 DNA: TGTGCCTGGGACCACTTTCGGACAGGGGGAGAGACCCAGTACTTC. It is translated as CAWDHFRTGGETQYF.

V and J are TRBV21-1 and TRBJ2-7; the D segment call TRBD1 is taken from the table without a DNA check. TRBV21-1 is a listed pseudogene. The CDR3 has 10 residues. This chain's CDR3 is CASSKGQQYF. DNA for the CDR3: TGTGCCAGCAGCAAAGGGCAGCAGTACTTC.

The chain recombines TRBV6-1 with TRBJ2-1; D is unclear. Trimming removed 4 bases from V and 0 bases from J, with 13 bases in between. The CDR3 covers 16 residues. The germline V gene has CDR1 MNHNS and CDR2 SASEGT. The CDR3 DNA reads as TGTGCCAGCAGTGGGGCAAGTCCCAGCTCCTACAATGAGCAGTTCTTC. Translating gives CASSGASPSSYNEQFF.

This clone was seen only once. The chain carries TRBV7-9 and TRBJ1-2, with TRBD1 matching over 7 bases. V trimming: 8 bases; J trimming: 5 bases; junction bases outside the gene matches: 11. Germline V lookup: CDR1 SEHNR, CDR2 FQNEAQ (reference sequence). This CDR3 has 14 residues. CDR3 sequence: CASAENRGLYGYTF. In DNA form, the CDR3 reads TGTGCCAGCGCCGAAAACAGGGGATTATATGGCTACACCTTC.

As regards this clone: Germline is not matched at one junction end, which may reflect a read error. J is TRBJ1-5 and V is TRBV6-2 or TRBV6-3; tentative D call: TRBD1 (6 bases). The CDR3 loop spans 14 amino acids. Germline loops: CDR1 MNHEY, CDR2 SVGEGT. The CDR3, as DNA: TGTGCCAGCAGTTACACCCGGATGGACAGCCGGCAGGATTTT. Amino acid sequence: CASSYTRMDSRQDF.